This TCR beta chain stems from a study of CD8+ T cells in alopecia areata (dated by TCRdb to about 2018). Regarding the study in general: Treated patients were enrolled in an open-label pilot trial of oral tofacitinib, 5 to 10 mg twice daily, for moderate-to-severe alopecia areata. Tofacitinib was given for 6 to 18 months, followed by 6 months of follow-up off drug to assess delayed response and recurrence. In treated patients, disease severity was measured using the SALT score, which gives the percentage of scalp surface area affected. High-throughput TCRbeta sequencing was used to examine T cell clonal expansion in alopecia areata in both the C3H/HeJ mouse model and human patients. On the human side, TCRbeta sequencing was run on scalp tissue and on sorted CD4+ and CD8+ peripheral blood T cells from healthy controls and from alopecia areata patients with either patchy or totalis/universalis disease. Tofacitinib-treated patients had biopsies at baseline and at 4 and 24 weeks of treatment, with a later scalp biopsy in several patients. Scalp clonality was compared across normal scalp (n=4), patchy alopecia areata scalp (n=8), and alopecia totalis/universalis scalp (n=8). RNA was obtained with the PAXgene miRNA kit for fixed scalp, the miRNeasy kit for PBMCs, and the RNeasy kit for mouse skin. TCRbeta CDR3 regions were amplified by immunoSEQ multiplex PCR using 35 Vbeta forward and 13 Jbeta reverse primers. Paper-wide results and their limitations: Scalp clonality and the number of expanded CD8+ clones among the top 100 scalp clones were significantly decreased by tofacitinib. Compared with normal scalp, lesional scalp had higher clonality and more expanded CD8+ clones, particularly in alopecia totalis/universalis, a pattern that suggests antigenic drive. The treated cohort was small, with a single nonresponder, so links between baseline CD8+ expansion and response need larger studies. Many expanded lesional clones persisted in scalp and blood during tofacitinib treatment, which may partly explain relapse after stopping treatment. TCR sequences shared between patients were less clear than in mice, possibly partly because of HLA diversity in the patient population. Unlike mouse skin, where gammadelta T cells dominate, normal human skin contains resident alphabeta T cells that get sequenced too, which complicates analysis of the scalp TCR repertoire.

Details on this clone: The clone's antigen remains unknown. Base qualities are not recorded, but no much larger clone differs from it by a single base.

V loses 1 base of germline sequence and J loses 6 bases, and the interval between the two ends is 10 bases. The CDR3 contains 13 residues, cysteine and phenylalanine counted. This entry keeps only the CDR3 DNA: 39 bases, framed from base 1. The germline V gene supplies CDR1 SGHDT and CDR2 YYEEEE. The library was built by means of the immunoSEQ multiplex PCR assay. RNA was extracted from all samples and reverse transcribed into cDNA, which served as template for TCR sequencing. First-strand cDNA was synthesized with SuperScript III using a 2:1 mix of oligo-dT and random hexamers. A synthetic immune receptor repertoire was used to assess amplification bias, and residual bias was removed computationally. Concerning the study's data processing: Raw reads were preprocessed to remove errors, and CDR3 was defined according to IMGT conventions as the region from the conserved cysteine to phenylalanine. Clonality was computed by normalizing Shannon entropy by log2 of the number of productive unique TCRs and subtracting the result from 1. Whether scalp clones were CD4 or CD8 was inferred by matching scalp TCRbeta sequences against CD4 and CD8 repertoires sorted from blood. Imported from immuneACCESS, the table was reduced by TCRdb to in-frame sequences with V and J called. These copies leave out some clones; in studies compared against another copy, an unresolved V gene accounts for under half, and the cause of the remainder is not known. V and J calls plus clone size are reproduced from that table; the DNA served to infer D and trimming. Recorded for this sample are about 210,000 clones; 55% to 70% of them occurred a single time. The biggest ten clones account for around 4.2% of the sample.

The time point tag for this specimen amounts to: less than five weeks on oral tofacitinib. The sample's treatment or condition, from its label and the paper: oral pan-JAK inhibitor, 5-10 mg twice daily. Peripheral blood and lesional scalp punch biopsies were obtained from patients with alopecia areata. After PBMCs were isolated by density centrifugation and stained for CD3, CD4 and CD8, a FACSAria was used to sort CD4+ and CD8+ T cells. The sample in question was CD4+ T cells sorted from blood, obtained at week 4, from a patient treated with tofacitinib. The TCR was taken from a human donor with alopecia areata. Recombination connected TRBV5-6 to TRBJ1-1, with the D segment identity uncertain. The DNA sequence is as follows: TGTGCCAGCAGCTTGTTGTGGGTTTCTGAAGCTTTCTTT. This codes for CASSLLWVSEAFF.